This TCR beta chain was observed in a study of control samples from healthy donors and cancer patients. Sequenced by immunoSEQ multiplex PCR; TCRdb stores in-frame clones only, minus some. The sample consists of about 120,000 clones, 89% of them appearing once. Germline trimming cut 7 bases from V and 16 bases from J; bases unmatched to any gene: 19. There are 14 residues in the CDR3. Germline CDR1 reads LGHNT; CDR2 reads FRNRAP. This clonotype was obtained from a man aged 45-65 years in good health. Material for sequencing was blood. This chain joins TRBV12-5 and TRBJ2-4; TRBD1 matches 7 bases. This CDR3 reads CASAAATGDAMGYF. The CDR3 DNA is TGTGCTAGTGCGGCCGCTACAGGGGACGCAATGGGCTACTTC.